The T cell receptor (beta chain) under discussion was sequenced for a study of cytomegalovirus exposure and HLA in healthy donors. The CDR3 length is 17 residues. Study observations and caveats: CMV serostatus was the sole immune exposure information available.

This clone was observed a handful of times. Its antigen is not identified. The study ran its PCR with 60 Vbeta and 13 Jbeta primers. Repertoires were generated with immunoSEQ multiplex PCR, while TCRdb's copy carries only in-frame clones and drops some. This table holds about 170,000 clones, about 62% found once. The TCR sequence derives from a man aged 40-55 years in good health and CMV-seronegative. The chain uses TRBV21-1 and TRBJ1-4. TRBV21-1 is a listed pseudogene. Sequences were obtained from PBMCs. The CDR3, as DNA: TGTGCCAGCAGCAAACACGGAGGGCCGCTGCGGAATGAAAAACTGTTTTTT. This gives the protein CASSKHGGPLRNEKLFF.